This passage covers 15 T cell receptor beta chains from one sample sequenced in a study of blood T cell repertoires in COVID-19. Using immunoSEQ multiplex PCR, the repertoire was profiled, and TCRdb retains in-frame clones only, with some absent. This table has 84,000 or so clones, around 75% appearing once. Sequencing was done on a sample of peripheral blood. These receptors all stem from a man aged 65-85 years with COVID-19, enrolled during active disease.

This chain uses TRBV7-3 with TRBJ1-3; D ambiguous. This CDR3 has 15 residues. Trimming removed 5 bases at V and 0 bases at J, with 11 bases between. The germline V gene encodes CDR1 SGHTA and CDR2 FQGTGA. CDR3: CASSQGRFSGNTIYF. The CDR3 DNA reads as TGTGCCAGCAGCCAAGGGAGGTTCTCTGGAAACACCATATATTTT.

This rearrangement joins TRBV20-1 to TRBJ2-3; D might be TRBD2 (6 bases). Germline loops: CDR1 DFQATT, CDR2 SNEGSKA (reference sequence). V lost 3 bases, J lost 4 bases, and 11 bases lay in between. The CDR3 is 13 residues long. The CDR3 is CSASRSGADTQYF. In nucleotides, the CDR3 is TGCAGTGCTAGTCGTAGCGGCGCAGATACGCAGTATTTT.

The chain's CDR3 is CASSPAGTWSPNYGYTF. In DNA, the CDR3 is TGTGCCAGCTCACCAGCTGGGACATGGTCCCCTAACTATGGCTACACCTTC. V and J are TRBV18 and TRBJ1-2; TRBD1 might be the D (6 bases). Germline-derived CDR1 and CDR2 are KGHSH and LQKENI. CDR3 length: 17 residues. Trimming left V 2 bases short and J 0 bases short, with 16 bases between.

This chain links TRBV6-4 with TRBJ2-7; 8 positions agree with TRBD2. The CDR3 loop spans 16 amino acids. The V gene end was trimmed by 2 bases and the J gene end by 3 bases; junction bases not matched to a gene: 9. CDR1 is MRHNA and CDR2 is SNTAGT in the germline V gene. This CDR3 reads CASSDPSGRGFYEQYF. The CDR3 bases are TGTGCCAGCAGTGACCCAAGCGGGAGAGGATTCTACGAGCAGTACTTC.

The rearrangement links TRBV4-3 to TRBJ2-1; 10 nucleotides match TRBD2. J was trimmed by 9 bases and V by 3 bases; bases with no gene match: 8. This CDR3 region has 15 residues. The germline gives CDR1 LGHNA, CDR2 YSLEER. The CDR3 here is CASSHNLAGEGEQFF. For the CDR3, the DNA is TGCGCCAGCAGCCACAACCTAGCGGGGGAGGGTGAGCAGTTCTTC.

CDR3: CASSEALQGTTEAFF. CDR3 nucleotides: TGTGCCAGCAGTGAAGCGCTTCAGGGGACGACTGAAGCTTTCTTT. The J gene is TRBJ1-1, the V gene TRBV2; D may be TRBD1 (6 bases). The CDR3 totals 15 residues. V shed 0 bases and J shed 5 bases, with 13 bases lying between them. Germline CDR1 reads SNHLY; CDR2 reads FYNNEI.

This chain connects TRBV19 to TRBJ2-7; no firm D call. V lost 7 bases, J lost 7 bases, and 17 bases lay in between. The CDR3 runs 13 residues. CDR1 is LNHDA, CDR2 SQIVND, per germline (reference sequence). CDR3 sequence (DNA): TGTGCCAGTACCGATGACACCTCAAGAGAGCAGTACTTC. Its protein product is CASTDDTSREQYF.

The chain carries TRBV7-6 and TRBJ2-7, with D possibly matching TRBD1 (7 bases). The V gene's germline CDR1 is SGHVS and CDR2 FNYEAQ. The ends were cut back, 5 bases at V and 3 bases at J, with 17 bases in the middle. The CDR3 runs to 15 residues. The CDR3 DNA sequence: TGTGCCAGCAGCCCGGCGGGACAGAAACTCTACGAGCAGTACTTC. It is translated as CASSPAGQKLYEQYF.

In its sample, this clone was seen a few times. The J gene is TRBJ2-1, the V gene TRBV4-2, with 7 nucleotides matching TRBD2. Looked up from germline, CDR1 is LGHNA and CDR2 is YNFKEQ. With V trimmed by 4 bases and J by 5 bases, 8 bases remained unmatched. The CDR3 runs 15 residues. In DNA, the CDR3 is TGTGCCAGCAGCCCCGGGACTACGCTCAACAATGAGCAGTTCTTC. It encodes CASSPGTTLNNEQFF.

V and J are TRBV19 and TRBJ1-2, with TRBD1 matching 11 bases. CDR3 length: 15 residues. Germline-derived CDR1 and CDR2 are LNHDA and SQIVND (reference sequence). V shed 4 bases, J shed 8 bases, and the junction held 9 bases outside the gene matches. The CDR3 DNA is TGTGCCAGTAGTACAGAAGGACAGGGGGCGCGGGGCTACACCTTC. It is translated as CASSTEGQGARGYTF.

This sequence joins TRBV12-5 and TRBJ2-7, with D tentatively TRBD2 (6 bases). The V gene lost 1 base and the J gene lost 0 bases, with 7 bases spanning the gap. The CDR3 covers 14 residues. Germline assignment: CDR1 LGHNT and CDR2 FRNRAP. The CDR3 region has the DNA TGTGCTAGTGGTTTGGGGACTAACTCCTACGAGCAGTACTTC. It is translated as CASGLGTNSYEQYF.

The V and J genes are TRBV6-5 and TRBJ1-5; D is ambiguous. The CDR3 extends over 15 amino acids. Germline CDR1 reads MNHEY; CDR2 reads SVGAGI. Trimming removed 5 bases from V and 3 bases from J, with 14 bases in between. The chain's CDR3 is CASSLRADSNQPQHF. CDR3 in DNA: TGTGCCAGCAGTCTAAGGGCGGACTCCAATCAGCCCCAGCATTTT.

V gene TRBV19 combines with J gene TRBJ1-1, with D hard to call. The germline V gene encodes CDR1 LNHDA and CDR2 SQIVND (reference sequence). Trimming removed 6 bases at V and 2 bases at J, with 22 bases between. The CDR3 runs 17 residues. The CDR3: CASSPTEWREVNTEAFF. The CDR3 DNA reads as TGTGCCAGTAGCCCTACCGAATGGAGGGAGGTCAACACTGAAGCTTTCTTT.

V gene TRBV27 combines with J gene TRBJ2-7, with no clear D. Germline CDR1 is MNHEY and CDR2 is SMNVEV (reference sequence). This CDR3 contains 15 residues. V dropped 2 bases and J dropped 0 bases, with 11 bases sitting between them. The CDR3 nucleotides read TGTGCCAGCAGTTTAAACTCGTTGAGCTCCTACGAGCAGTACTTC. Protein product: CASSLNSLSSYEQYF.

This chain joins TRBV5-1 and TRBJ2-2; the D gene is possibly TRBD1 (5 bases). Trimming shortened V by 3 bases and J by 1 base, and 10 bases separated the two germline ends. The CDR3 has 15 amino acids. The germline gives CDR1 SGHRS, CDR2 YFSETQ. CDR3 nucleotides: TGCGCCAGCAGCTGGACACCGCTGAACACCGGGGAGCTGTTTTTT. This translates into CASSWTPLNTGELFF.